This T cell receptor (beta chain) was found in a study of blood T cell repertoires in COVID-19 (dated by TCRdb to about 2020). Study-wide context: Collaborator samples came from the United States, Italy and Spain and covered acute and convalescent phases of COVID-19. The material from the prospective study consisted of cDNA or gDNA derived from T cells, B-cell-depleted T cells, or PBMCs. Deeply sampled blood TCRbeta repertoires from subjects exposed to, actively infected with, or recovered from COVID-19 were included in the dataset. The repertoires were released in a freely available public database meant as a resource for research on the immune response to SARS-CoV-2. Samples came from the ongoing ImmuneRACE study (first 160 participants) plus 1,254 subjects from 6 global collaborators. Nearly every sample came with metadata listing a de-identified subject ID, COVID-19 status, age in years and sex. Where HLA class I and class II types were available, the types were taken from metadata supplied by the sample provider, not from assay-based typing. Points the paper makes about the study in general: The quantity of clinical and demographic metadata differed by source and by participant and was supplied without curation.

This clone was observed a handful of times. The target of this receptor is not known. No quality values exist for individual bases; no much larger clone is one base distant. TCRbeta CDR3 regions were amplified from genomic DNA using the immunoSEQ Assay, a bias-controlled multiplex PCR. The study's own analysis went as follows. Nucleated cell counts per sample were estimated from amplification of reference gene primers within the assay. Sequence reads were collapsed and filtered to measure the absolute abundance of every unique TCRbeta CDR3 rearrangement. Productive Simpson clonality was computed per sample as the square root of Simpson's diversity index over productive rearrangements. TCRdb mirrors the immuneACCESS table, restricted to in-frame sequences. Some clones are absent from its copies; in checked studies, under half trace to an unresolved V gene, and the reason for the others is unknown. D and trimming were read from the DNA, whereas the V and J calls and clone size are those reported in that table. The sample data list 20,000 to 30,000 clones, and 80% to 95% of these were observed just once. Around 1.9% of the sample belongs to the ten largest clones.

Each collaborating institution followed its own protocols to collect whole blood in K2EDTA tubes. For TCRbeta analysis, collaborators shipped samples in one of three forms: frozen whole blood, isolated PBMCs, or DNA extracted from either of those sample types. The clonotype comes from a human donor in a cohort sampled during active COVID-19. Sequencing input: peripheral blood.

The DNA sequence is as follows: TGTGCCAGCAGCTTCGTACCGGGACTAGAGATGGGCGGGCTGTTTTTT. This is translated as CASSFVPGLEMGGLFF. This chain is built from TRBV7-9 and TRBJ2-2; TRBD2 matches 8 bases in the middle. The CDR3 measures 16 amino acids from cysteine to phenylalanine. The read is trimmed to its CDR3 DNA, 48 bases read in frame from base 1. CDR1 and CDR2, per the germline V gene (reference sequence), are SEHNR and FQNEAQ. V and J are trimmed by 3 bases and 13 bases, and the gene matches miss 16 bases of the junction.